This T cell receptor (beta chain) was sequenced in a study of cytomegalovirus exposure and HLA in healthy donors. The study ran its PCR with 60 Vbeta and 13 Jbeta primers. Clones were read by immunoSEQ multiplex PCR, and TCRdb kept only the in-frame ones, dropping some. This listing includes tens of thousands of clones. Germline V gene lookup returns CDR1 MGHRA and CDR2 YSYEKL. After removal of 5 bases from V and 7 bases from J, the junction contained 15 bases not matched to a gene. CDR3 size: 16 residues. V gene TRBV4-1 combines with J gene TRBJ2-7, with 9 bases identical to TRBD1. The clonotype comes from a man aged 25-40 years in good health and CMV-seronegative. The sequenced material came from PBMCs. The CDR3 DNA reads as TGCGCCAGCAGCGCACCGGGACAGGGTATTCTGGGTGAGCAGTACTTC. The encoded protein is CASSAPGQGILGEQYF.